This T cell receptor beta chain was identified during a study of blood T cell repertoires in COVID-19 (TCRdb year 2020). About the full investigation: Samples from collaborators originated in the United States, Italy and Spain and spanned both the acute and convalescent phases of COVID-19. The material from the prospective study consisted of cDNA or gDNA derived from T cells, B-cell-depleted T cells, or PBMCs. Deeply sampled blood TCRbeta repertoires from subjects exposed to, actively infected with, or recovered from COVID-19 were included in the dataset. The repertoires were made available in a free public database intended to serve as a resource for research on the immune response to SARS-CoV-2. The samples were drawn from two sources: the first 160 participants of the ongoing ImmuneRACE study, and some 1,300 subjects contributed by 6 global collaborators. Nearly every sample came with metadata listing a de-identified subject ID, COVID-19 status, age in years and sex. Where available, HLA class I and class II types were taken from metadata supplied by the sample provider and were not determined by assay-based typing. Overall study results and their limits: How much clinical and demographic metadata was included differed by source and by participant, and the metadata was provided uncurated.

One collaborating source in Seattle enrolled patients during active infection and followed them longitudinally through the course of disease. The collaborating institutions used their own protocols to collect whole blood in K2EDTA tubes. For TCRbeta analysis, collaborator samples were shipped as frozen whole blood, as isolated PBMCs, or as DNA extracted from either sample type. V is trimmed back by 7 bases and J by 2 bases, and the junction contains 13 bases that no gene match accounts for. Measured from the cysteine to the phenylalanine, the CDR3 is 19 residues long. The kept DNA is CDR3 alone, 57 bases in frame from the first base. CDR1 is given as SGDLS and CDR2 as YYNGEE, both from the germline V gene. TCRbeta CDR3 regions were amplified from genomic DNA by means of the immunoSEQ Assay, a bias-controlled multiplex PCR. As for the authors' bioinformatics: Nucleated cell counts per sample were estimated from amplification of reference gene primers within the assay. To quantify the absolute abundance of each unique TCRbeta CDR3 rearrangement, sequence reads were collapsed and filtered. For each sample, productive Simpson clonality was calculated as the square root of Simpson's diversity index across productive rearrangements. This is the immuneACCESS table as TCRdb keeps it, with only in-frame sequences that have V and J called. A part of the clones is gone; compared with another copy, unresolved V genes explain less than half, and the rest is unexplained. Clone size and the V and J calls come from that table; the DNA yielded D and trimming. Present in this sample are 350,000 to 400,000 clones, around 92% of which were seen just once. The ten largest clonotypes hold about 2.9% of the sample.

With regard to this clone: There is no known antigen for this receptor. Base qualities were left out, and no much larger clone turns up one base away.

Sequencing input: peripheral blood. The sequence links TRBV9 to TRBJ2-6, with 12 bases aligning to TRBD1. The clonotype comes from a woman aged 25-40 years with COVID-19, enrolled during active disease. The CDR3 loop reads CASWSRRDRGRTGANVLTF. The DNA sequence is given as TGTGCCAGCTGGTCTAGGAGGGACAGGGGGCGGACTGGGGCCAACGTCCTGACTTTC.